This TCR beta chain originates from a study of blood T cell repertoires in COVID-19. Study information: The United States, Italy and Spain supplied acute and convalescent COVID-19 samples. From T cells, B-cell-depleted T cells, or PBMCs came the material, which was cDNA or gDNA.

V lost 5 bases and J lost 3; bases outside the gene matches: 3. The germline V gene has CDR1 SEHNR and CDR2 FQNEAQ (reference sequence). The CDR3 is 14 residues long. As handled by the study authors: Cell counts per sample came from amplifying reference gene primers. The method was immunoSEQ multiplex PCR; TCRdb's version includes in-frame clones alone and lacks a portion of them. That table supplies the V and J calls and clone size; D and trimming were determined from the DNA. The table includes some 170,000 clones, approximately 80% detected once. Sequenced input: peripheral blood. The TCR comes from a woman between 50 and 59 years old with active or convalescent COVID-19. This rearrangement joins TRBV7-9 to TRBJ2-5; TRBD2 aligns across 10 bases. CDR3 coding DNA: TGTGCCAGCAGCCCTGGACTAGCGGAAGAGACCCAGTACTTC. Its protein is CASSPGLAEETQYF. Based on the CDR3 plus reference TRBV7-9 and TRBJ2-5, the full variable domain is DTGVSQNPRHKITKRGQNVTFRCDPISEHNRLYWYRQTLGQGPEFLTYFQNEAQLEKSRLLSDRFSAERPKGSFSTLEIQRTEQGDSAMYLCASSPGLAEETQYFGPGTRLLVL.